The 32 T cell receptor beta chains below all came from one sample that was sequenced in a study of beta chain features in type 1 diabetes. Antigens of these TCRs are unknown. Sequencing targeted expressed TCRB transcripts, as all isolated RNA had been reverse transcribed. Data came from immunoSEQ multiplex PCR; TCRdb stores just in-frame clones and leaves some out. The table includes about 650,000 clones, around 11% detected once. Study findings and constraints: All four CD4+ subsets of Type 1 diabetes patients contained TCRB CDR3s that were moderately but significantly shorter.

Sequencing was performed on naive CD4+ T cells from blood. The receptors derive from a man aged 25-40 years with type 1 diabetes.

There are a few counts of this clone. The V gene is TRBV11-2, the J gene TRBJ1-2, with 9 bases identical to TRBD1. The V and J ends lost 4 bases and 3 bases, in that order; junction bases with no gene match: 6. The CDR3 extends over 15 amino acids. Germline CDR1 and CDR2: SGHAT and FQNNGV. CDR3 in amino acids: CASSSPGQGDYGYTF. The CDR3 region has the DNA TGTGCCAGCAGCTCCCCGGGACAGGGAGACTATGGCTACACCTTC. The full variable domain, completed using reference TRBV11-2 and TRBJ1-2, is EAGVAQSPRYKIIEKRQSVAFWCNPISGHATLYWYQQILGQGPKLLIQFQNNGVVDDSQLPKDRFSAERLKGVDSTLKIQPAKLEDSAVYLCASSSPGQGDYGYTFGSGTRLTVV.

Note on this clone: The same CDR3 can be traced to other DNA sequences in this sample. The rearrangement joins TRBV5-1 to TRBJ1-5; 9 nucleotides agree with TRBD1. The CDR3 runs to 14 residues. CDR1 and CDR2 (germline): SGHRS, YFSETQ. J lost 6 bases, V lost 1 base, and 2 bases had no gene match. The CDR3 nucleotides are TGCGCCAGCAGCTTGACAGGGGGCGGTCAGCCCCAGCATTTT. Translated, it gives CASSLTGGGQPQHF.

This clone was seen a handful of times. Other DNA sequences from this sample encode an identical CDR3 as well. This chain links TRBV9 with TRBJ2-2; D unclear. Germline CDR1 and CDR2: SGDLS and YYNGEE. Trimming took 0 bases from V and 7 from J, leaving 4 bases between them. The CDR3 loop spans 12 amino acids. CDR3 residues: CASSVVGGELFF. CDR3 sequence (DNA): TGTGCCAGCAGCGTAGTCGGCGGGGAGCTGTTTTTT.

The chain combines TRBV5-1 with TRBJ2-7, with no clear D. Germline loops: CDR1 SGHRS, CDR2 YFSETQ. V was cut by 4 bases and J by 0 bases, with 17 bases left in between. The CDR3 spans 16 residues. In DNA form, the CDR3 reads TGCGCCAGCAGCCCTGAGACGCGCGGATACTCCTACGAGCAGTACTTC. Encoded protein: CASSPETRGYSYEQYF.

This clone was counted between two and nine times. The rearrangement links TRBV19 to TRBJ2-4; D is perhaps TRBD1 (6 bases). The CDR3 covers 13 residues. The germline V and J ends were trimmed by 5 bases and 8 bases, with 13 bases remaining between them. The germline V gene has CDR1 LNHDA and CDR2 SQIVND (reference sequence). The CDR3 bases are TGTGCCAGTAGTCTGACAGGCTCCGACATTCAGTACTTC. It is translated as CASSLTGSDIQYF. Together with reference TRBV19 and TRBJ2-4, the CDR3 gives the full variable domain: DGGITQSPKYLFRKEGQNVTLSCEQNLNHDAMYWYRQDPGQGLRLIYYSQIVNDFQKGDIAEGYSVSREKKESFPLTVTSAQKNPTAFYLCASSLTGSDIQYFGAGTRLSVL.

In this sample, this clone turned up a few times. The rearrangement joins TRBV7-2 to TRBJ2-3; TRBD2 might be the D (5 bases). This CDR3 comprises 15 residues. Germline-derived CDR1 and CDR2 are SGHTA and FQGNSA. V lost 5 bases and J lost 1, with 13 bases in between. In DNA, the CDR3 is TGTGCCAGCAGCCATAATTTCGGGGGCACAGATACGCAGTATTTT. Its protein product is CASSHNFGGTDTQYF.

The gene calls are TRBV19 and TRBJ1-5; D is possibly TRBD1 (5 bases). Germline CDR1 is LNHDA and CDR2 is SQIVND (reference sequence). There are 16 residues in the CDR3. The V end was cut by 0 bases, the J end by 2 bases, with 11 bases between. For the CDR3, the DNA is TGTGCCAGTAGTATAGATAGCAGGGCTGGCAATCAGCCCCAGCATTTT. Its translation is CASSIDSRAGNQPQHF.

This clone was detected only a few times. This rearrangement joins TRBV7-2 to TRBJ2-2; 8 bases agree with TRBD1. The V and J ends lost 5 bases and 5 bases, in that order; junction bases with no gene match: 7. Germline values: CDR1 SGHTA, CDR2 FQGNSA. The CDR3 spans 15 residues. The CDR3 protein is CASSEDRARTGELFF. The CDR3 bases are TGTGCCAGCAGCGAGGACAGGGCGAGGACCGGGGAGCTGTTTTTT. Full variable domain (remainder filled in from reference TRBV7-2 and TRBJ2-2): GAGVSQSPSNKVTEKGKDVELRCDPISGHTALYWYRQSLGQGLEFLIYFQGNSAPDKSGLPSDRFSAERTGGSVSTLTIQRTQQEDSAVYLCASSEDRARTGELFFGEGSRLTVL.

The chain carries TRBV16 and TRBJ1-1; 8 positions agree with TRBD1. The germline V gene encodes CDR1 KGHSY and CDR2 FQNENV. Losses at the gene ends were 1 base for V and 5 bases for J; bases not matched to a gene: 3. The CDR3 covers 14 residues. The CDR3 loop reads CASSQFRGLTEAFF. The CDR3 DNA reads as TGTGCCAGCAGCCAATTCAGGGGGCTGACTGAAGCTTTCTTT.

This clone has a handful of counts. The sample contains more than one DNA sequence encoding this CDR3. The chain links TRBV5-1 to TRBJ1-5, with a weak D call TRBD1 (5 bases). Germline CDR1 reads SGHRS; CDR2 reads YFSETQ. Trimming removed 4 bases at V and 4 bases at J, with 9 bases between. The CDR3 contains 13 residues. The CDR3, as DNA: TGCGCCAGCAGCGGGGACGGGAATCAGCCCCAGCATTTT. Encoded protein: CASSGDGNQPQHF.

J is TRBJ2-1 and V is TRBV18; D remains ambiguous. V was shortened by 3 bases and J by 10 bases, with 13 bases between the two germline ends. The CDR3 runs to 13 residues. Germline CDR1 is KGHSH and CDR2 is LQKENI. CDR3 nucleotide sequence: TGTGCCAGCTCACCCCCAACCTCGGCGGAGCAGTTCTTC. Protein product: CASSPPTSAEQFF.

The rearrangement joins TRBV6-6 to TRBJ2-5, with 9 nucleotides matching TRBD1. From germline, CDR1 is MNHNY and CDR2 SVGAGI (reference sequence). There are 15 residues in the CDR3. Losses at the gene ends were 0 bases for V and 5 bases for J; bases not matched to a gene: 4. CDR3 residues: CASSYSGTGIETQYF. The CDR3 nucleotides read TGTGCCAGCAGTTACTCCGGGACAGGGATCGAGACCCAGTACTTC.

Here the CDR3 reads CASGQSWDRSSNQPQHF. CDR3 bases: TGTGCTAGTGGGCAATCCTGGGACAGATCGAGCAATCAGCCCCAGCATTTT. V gene TRBV12-5 combines with J gene TRBJ1-5; 7 nucleotides agree with TRBD1. The CDR3 has 17 residues. With V trimmed by 6 bases and J by 1 base, 12 bases remained unmatched. Germline V gives CDR1 LGHNT, CDR2 FRNRAP.

In its sample, this clone was seen a few times. The chain combines TRBV5-4 with TRBJ2-5, with D maybe TRBD2 (6 bases). In germline, CDR1 is SGHNT, CDR2 YYREEE (reference sequence). CDR3 length equals 16 residues. Trimming took off 4 bases at V and 0 bases at J, with 16 bases between the two ends. The CDR3 spells CASSPMSPGDQETQYF. CDR3 nucleotides: TGTGCCAGCAGCCCCATGTCCCCGGGGGACCAAGAGACCCAGTACTTC.

This clone has just a few counts. This sequence joins TRBV9 and TRBJ1-6; maybe TRBD1 (5 bases). Trimming removed 0 bases at V and 10 bases at J, with 11 bases between. CDR3 length equals 14 residues. In germline, CDR1 is SGDLS, CDR2 YYNGEE. CDR3 protein: CASSVDEGWSPLHF. CDR3 bases: TGTGCCAGCAGCGTAGACGAGGGGTGGTCACCCCTCCACTTT.

The chain links TRBV25-1 to TRBJ2-2; D is uncertain. This CDR3 spans 12 amino acids. Trimming left V 2 bases short and J 6 bases short, with 4 bases between. CDR1 and CDR2 from the germline V gene are MGHDK and SYGVNS. The CDR3 region is CASSETAGELFF. For the CDR3, the DNA is TGTGCCAGCAGTGAAACCGCCGGGGAGCTGTTTTTT.

V gene TRBV7-2 combines with J gene TRBJ2-3, with D unclear. This CDR3 is built from 14 residues. Germline lookup yields CDR1 SGHTA and CDR2 FQGNSA. V lost 3 bases and J 0 bases, leaving 7 bases between the germline ends. CDR3 amino acids: CASSFQTSTDTQYF. The CDR3 nucleotides are TGTGCCAGCAGCTTCCAGACTAGCACAGATACGCAGTATTTT.

The table lists this clone with a few counts. This sequence joins TRBV7-2 and TRBJ1-3, with D uncertain. The CDR3 covers 16 residues. Germline V lookup: CDR1 SGHTA, CDR2 FQGNSA. V was shortened by 2 bases and J by 0 bases, with 11 bases between the two germline ends. The CDR3 region is CASSLSPGNSGNTIYF. The CDR3 nucleotides are TGTGCCAGCAGCTTAAGTCCGGGCAACTCTGGAAACACCATATATTTT.

A few counts support this clone. V usage is TRBV6-5 and J usage is TRBJ1-2, with a weak D call TRBD1 (5 bases). The CDR3 runs to 14 residues. Germline V gene sequence: CDR1 MNHEY, CDR2 SVGAGI. V lost 5 bases, J lost 5 bases, and 15 bases lay in between. The CDR3 DNA sequence: TGTGCCAGCAGTCTATCCCAGGGCCAGTATGGCTACACCTTC. It translates to CASSLSQGQYGYTF.

The chain joins TRBV30 to TRBJ1-5, with D tentatively TRBD1 (5 bases). The CDR3 covers 14 residues. The V and J ends lost 0 bases and 4 bases respectively, with 10 bases between them. The V gene's germline CDR1 is GTSNPN and CDR2 SVGIG (reference sequence). The CDR3 nucleotides read TGTGCCTGGAGTGTACGGCAGGGTAATCAGCCCCAGCATTTT. The encoded protein is CAWSVRQGNQPQHF.

This clone has just a few counts. The chain is built from TRBV6-5 and TRBJ2-7; TRBD1 matches 8 bases. The CDR3 extends over 14 amino acids. From germline, CDR1 is MNHEY and CDR2 SVGAGI. V dropped 6 bases and J dropped 4; count of bases not matched to a gene: 8. The CDR3 loop reads CASRKGQVNYEQYF. CDR3 DNA: TGTGCCAGCAGGAAGGGACAGGTAAATTACGAGCAGTACTTC.

This clone has more than one count but fewer than ten. This chain joins TRBV7-3 and TRBJ2-7, with TRBD1 matching over 7 bases. There are 14 residues in the CDR3. Germline CDR1 and CDR2: SGHTA and FQGTGA. Losses at the gene ends were 5 bases for V and 1 base for J; bases not matched to a gene: 5. The CDR3 is CASSPGQHSYEQYF. The CDR3 bases are TGTGCCAGCAGCCCGGGACAGCATTCCTACGAGCAGTACTTC.

On this clone itself: Given a far larger clone just one base away, this is likely a sequencing read error. Additional DNA sequences in this sample encode the identical CDR3. J is TRBJ2-5 and V is TRBV2; D is ambiguous. Trimming left V 6 bases short and J 1 base short, with 3 bases between. Per germline, CDR1 SNHLY and CDR2 FYNNEI. CDR3 length equals 11 residues. The CDR3 sequence is CASSLQETQYF. In DNA form, the CDR3 reads TGTGCCAGCAGCCTCCAAGAGACCCAGTACTTC. Using reference TRBV2 and TRBJ2-5 for the parts outside the CDR3, the full variable domain is EPEVTQTPSHQVTQMGQEVILRCVPISNHLYFYWYRQILGQKVEFLVSFYNNEISEKSEIFDDQFSVERPDGSNFTLKIRSTKLEDSAMYFCASSLQETQYFGPGTRLLVL.

This clone came up a few times. The CDR3 DNA follows: TGTGCCAGCAGCTTAGAAGCGGTTGGAAACACCATATATTTT. Translation gives CASSLEAVGNTIYF. The V gene is TRBV7-2, the J gene TRBJ1-3; D gene ambiguous. V shed 1 base and J shed 3 bases, with 7 bases lying between them. This CDR3 spans 14 amino acids. Germline assignment: CDR1 SGHTA and CDR2 FQGNSA.

This clone has at least ten counts. The rearrangement joins TRBV14 to TRBJ1-2; D perhaps matches TRBD1 (5 bases). V lost 2 bases and J lost 7, with 5 bases in between. This CDR3 comprises 11 residues. CDR1 is SGHDN and CDR2 is FVKESK in the germline V gene. CDR3 in DNA: TGTGCCAGCAGCCAACAGGGTGGCTACACCTTC. It yields the protein CASSQQGGYTF.

In this sample, this clone turned up a few times. The chain couples TRBV6-5 to TRBJ2-7; D possibly corresponds to TRBD2 (5 bases). The CDR3 is made up of 16 amino acids. V dropped 2 bases and J dropped 2 bases, with 16 bases sitting between them. Germline CDR1 is MNHEY and CDR2 is SVGAGI. The CDR3 region is CASSYQEDRGPYEQYF. CDR3 coding DNA: TGTGCCAGCAGTTACCAGGAAGATAGAGGGCCCTACGAGCAGTACTTC.

The V call is TRBV7-9, the J call TRBJ1-5; no clear D gene. V was trimmed by 2 bases and J by 3 bases, leaving 5 bases between them. This CDR3 comprises 13 residues. Germline CDR1 SEHNR, CDR2 FQNEAQ (reference sequence). CDR3 DNA: TGTGCCAGCAGCTTAAACCCCAATCAGCCCCAGCATTTT. This translates into CASSLNPNQPQHF.

The rearrangement uses TRBV5-6 and TRBJ2-7, with D maybe TRBD1 (6 bases). The V end lost 5 bases, the J end lost 3 bases, and 21 bases lay between the germline ends. Germline CDR1 SGHDT, CDR2 YYEEEE. The CDR3 spans 16 residues. The CDR3 region has the DNA TGTGCCAGCAGTCGAAGGACAGACCTCGCAATCTACGAGCAGTACTTC. It yields the protein CASSRRTDLAIYEQYF.

In this sample, this clone turned up a few times. The chain links TRBV5-1 to TRBJ1-6; D is unclear. This CDR3 region has 13 residues. CDR1 SGHRS and CDR2 YFSETQ come from the germline V gene. Trimming shortened V by 4 bases and J by 10 bases, and 12 bases separated the two germline ends. The CDR3 is CASSVQGRSPLHF. The CDR3 coding sequence is TGCGCCAGCAGCGTCCAAGGGAGGTCACCCCTCCACTTT.

Only a few counts were recorded for this clone. The chain recombines TRBV2 with TRBJ1-5; D is perhaps TRBD1 (6 bases). Trimming cost V 5 bases and J 7 bases, with 12 bases left between them. Germline CDR1 reads SNHLY; CDR2 reads FYNNEI. The CDR3 is made up of 13 amino acids. The CDR3 bases are TGTGCCAGCAGTACGGGGGCAGGACAGCCCCAGCATTTT. This gives the protein CASSTGAGQPQHF.

About this clone itself: The same CDR3 also results from other DNA sequences found in this sample. The chain has TRBV9 and TRBJ2-6; no clear D gene. The V gene lost 2 bases and the J gene lost 2 bases, with 2 bases spanning the gap. Germline V gives CDR1 SGDLS, CDR2 YYNGEE. This CDR3 spans 13 amino acids. DNA for the CDR3: TGTGCCAGCAGCGTCCCTGGGGCCAACGTCCTGACTTTC. Amino acid sequence: CASSVPGANVLTF.

Only a few counts were recorded for this clone. The chain joins TRBV2 to TRBJ2-7, with no clear D. The V gene's germline CDR1 is SNHLY and CDR2 FYNNEI. CDR3 size: 12 residues. Trimming left V 6 bases short and J 3 bases short, with 9 bases between. CDR3 amino acids: CASSGLSYEQYF. The CDR3 nucleotides are TGTGCCAGCAGCGGTCTCAGCTACGAGCAGTACTTC. The variable domain in full, with the rest retrieved from reference TRBV2 and TRBJ2-7, is EPEVTQTPSHQVTQMGQEVILRCVPISNHLYFYWYRQILGQKVEFLVSFYNNEISEKSEIFDDQFSVERPDGSNFTLKIRSTKLEDSAMYFCASSGLSYEQYFGPGTRLTVT.